These T cell receptor beta chains were read from a single sample in a study of blood T cell repertoires in COVID-19. TCRdb's table, derived via immunoSEQ multiplex PCR, lists solely in-frame clones and lacks some. The repertoire holds fewer than 200,000 clones, with more than 75% as singletons. The source material was peripheral blood. These receptors originate from a man aged 40-50 years with active or convalescent COVID-19. The CDR3 runs from the conserved cysteine through the conserved F or W. Fields, in order: D gene, clone size, V gene, J gene, CDR3 protein, CDR3 DNA. A D gene is named only where the DNA matches it firmly. The size field is filled for only some rows; it gives once, few, many or a size class.

>TRBD1|NA|TRBV5-6|TRBJ1-5
CASSLGGTGYSGSQPQHF
TGTGCCAGCAGCTTGGGTGGGACAGGGTATAGTGGGAGTCAGCCCCAGCATTTT
>TRBD2|NA|TRBV11-3|TRBJ2-1
CASSSPLDRPGLAVQFF
TGTGCCAGCAGCTCGCCCCTCGACAGACCGGGACTAGCTGTACAGTTCTTC
>NA|NA|TRBV5-1|TRBJ2-5
CASSDQGSETQYF
TGCGCCAGCAGCGATCAGGGTAGCGAGACCCAGTACTTC
>NA|NA|TRBV29-1|TRBJ2-7
CSADEPIQGGGSYEQYF
TGCAGCGCCGACGAACCCATACAGGGTGGGGGCTCCTACGAGCAGTACTTC
>TRBD1|NA|TRBV2|TRBJ1-1
CATRTGDTEAFF
TGTGCCACAAGGACAGGGGACACTGAAGCTTTCTTT
>NA|few|TRBV6-6|TRBJ2-1
CACGATYNEQFF
TGTGCCTGTGGGGCGACCTACAATGAGCAGTTCTTC
>TRBD2|NA|TRBV30|TRBJ2-7
CAWTLTGASGSSYEQYF
TGTGCCTGGACCTTAACGGGGGCTAGCGGGAGCTCCTACGAGCAGTACTTC
>TRBD2|NA|TRBV7-9|TRBJ2-1
CASSFPSGVYNEQFF
TGTGCCAGCAGCTTTCCCAGCGGGGTGTACAATGAGCAGTTCTTC
>NA|NA|TRBV12-3/TRBV12-4|TRBJ1-2
CASSLARGGGYTF
TGTGCCAGCAGTTTAGCCAGGGGTGGAGGCTACACCTTC
>TRBD2|NA|TRBV2|TRBJ2-1
CASSRRGDSYNEQFF
TGTGCCAGCAGCCGGCGGGGGGACTCCTACAATGAGCAGTTCTTC
>NA|NA|TRBV21-1|TRBJ1-6
CASSSDKGQPNSPLHF
TGTGCCAGCAGCTCAGACAAGGGACAGCCGAATTCACCCCTCCACTTT
>NA|NA|TRBV10-3|TRBJ2-1
CASDQGGLYNEQFF
TGTGCCAGTGACCAGGGGGGTTTGTACAATGAGCAGTTCTTC
>NA|NA|TRBV7-6|TRBJ2-7
CASSSSGGGDEQYF
TGTGCCAGCAGCAGTTCGGGTGGGGGCGACGAGCAGTACTTC
>NA|NA|TRBV30|TRBJ1-6
CAWSVQDGSPLHF
TGTGCCTGGAGTGTACAAGATGGTTCACCCCTCCACTTT
>TRBD2|NA|TRBV10-3|TRBJ2-7
CAISESGGSYEQYF
TGTGCCATCAGTGAATCGGGGGGGTCCTACGAGCAGTACTTC
>NA|NA|TRBV12-3/TRBV12-4|TRBJ2-2
CAARGWRTGELFF
TGTGCCGCGCGCGGGTGGCGTACCGGGGAGCTGTTTTTT
>NA|once|TRBV4-1|TRBJ1-1
CASSQEDGLIALFRAFF
TGCGCCAGCAGCCAAGAAGATGGGTTAATAGCTTTGTTTAGGGCTTTCTTT
>TRBD2|NA|TRBV3-1/TRBV3-2|TRBJ2-1
CASSPGLAGYNEQFF
TGTGCCAGCAGCCCTGGACTAGCGGGTTACAATGAGCAGTTCTTC
>NA|few|TRBV4-1|TRBJ2-7
CASSQGASYEQYF
TGCGCCAGCAGCCAGGGGGCCTCCTACGAGCAGTACTTC
>TRBD1|NA|TRBV4-1|TRBJ1-4
CASSHDRGRGEKLFF
TGCGCCAGCAGCCATGACAGGGGGCGCGGTGAAAAACTGTTTTTT
>NA|NA|TRBV7-9|TRBJ1-4
CASSLRGFEKLFF
TGTGCCAGCAGCTTGCGGGGGTTTGAAAAACTGTTTTTT
>TRBD1|NA|TRBV6-5|TRBJ2-1
CASPGQSSYNEQFF
TGTGCCAGCCCGGGACAGAGCTCCTACAATGAGCAGTTCTTC
>NA|NA|TRBV6-1|TRBJ2-7
CASSESRVVHEQYF
TGTGCCAGCAGTGAAAGCAGGGTGGTCCACGAGCAGTACTTC
>TRBD1|few|TRBV2|TRBJ2-7
CASTPGTGTYEQYF
TGTGCCAGCACCCCCGGGACAGGGACCTACGAGCAGTACTTC
>TRBD1|NA|TRBV28|TRBJ1-1
CASSFPFGQGARNTEAFF
TGTGCCAGCAGTTTTCCCTTTGGACAGGGGGCGAGGAACACTGAAGCTTTCTTT
>NA|NA|TRBV7-8|TRBJ1-5
CASSIEGGAFQPQHF
TGTGCCAGCAGCATAGAAGGTGGGGCCTTTCAGCCCCAGCATTTT